One sample yielded the 2 T cell receptor beta chains listed below, sequenced in a study of cytomegalovirus exposure and HLA in healthy donors (dated by TCRdb to the late 2010s). Receptor libraries were prepared by the immunoSEQ multiplex PCR assay. The clones in this table, taken by TCRdb from immuneACCESS, are in-frame only. Not every clone is retained; where verified, under half of the shortfall comes from an unresolved V gene, and the cause of the rest is unknown. Counted in this sample were about 200,000 clones; around 80% of them appeared once. The ten top clones hold roughly 1.2% of the sample. Sequencing input: PBMCs. Receptors were obtained from a woman in her twenties or thirties in good health and CMV-seronegative.

The J gene is TRBJ2-3, the V gene TRBV18; D not certain. The ends were cut back, 6 bases at V and 2 bases at J, with 15 bases in the middle. CDR1 KGHSH and CDR2 LQKENI come from the germline V gene. The CDR3 is made up of 15 amino acids. The CDR3 reads CASSPVLEATDTQYF. The CDR3, as DNA: TGTGCCAGCTCTCCAGTGCTAGAAGCCACAGATACGCAGTATTTT.

J is TRBJ2-1 and V is TRBV9, with 9 bases lining up with TRBD1. CDR3 length: 15 amino acids. In germline, CDR1 is SGDLS, CDR2 YYNGEE. Germline trimming cut 2 bases from V and 7 bases from J; bases unmatched to any gene: 7. Here the CDR3 DNA reads TGTGCCAGCAGCGTCTGGACAGGGGTTACAAATGAGCAGTTCTTC. Its translation: CASSVWTGVTNEQFF. Full variable domain (outside the CDR3, taken from reference TRBV9 and TRBJ2-1): DSGVTQTPKHLITATGQRVTLRCSPRSGDLSVYWYQQSLDQGLQFLIQYYNGEERAKGNILERFSAQQFPDLHSELNLSSLELGDSALYFCASSVWTGVTNEQFFGPGTRLTVL.